This T cell receptor beta chain is from a study of tumor and adjacent non-tumor tissue in lung cancer. Study-wide context: There were 11 to 13 adenocarcinoma, a couple of squamous cell carcinoma and 1 small cell lung cancer cases. Aged roughly 31 to 76 years, patients included nine to eleven men and 5 women with stage I to III disease. Findings of the study overall: Patients with more diverse tumor TCRs had worse survival.

This sample's RNA came from whole unsorted tissue. A remark on this clonotype: The antigen is not known.

This CDR3 is built from 13 residues. Between the trimmed V and J ends, which lost 4 bases and 13 bases, there was a span of 17 bases. Germline V gene sequence: CDR1 MDHEN, CDR2 SYDVKM. The library came from three nested PCR rounds adapted from ARM-PCR protocols. TCRdb itself ran the multiplex PCR reads through MiXCR, one entry per CDR3 protein. The table shows 110,000 or so distinct CDR3 sequences, with around 80% occurring only once. The receptor was isolated from a woman aged 55-70 years with non-small cell lung cancer. The material sequenced was lung tumor tissue. This chain links TRBV28 with TRBJ1-5, with D maybe TRBD1 (6 bases). CDR3 sequence: CASSSTGNQSQHF. CDR3 nucleotides: TGTGCCAGCAGTTCGACAGGCAATCAGTCACAGCATTTT.